Following are 6 T cell receptor beta chains from one sample sequenced in a study of T cells in Graves' hyperthyroidism and ophthalmopathy. RNA transcripts were the template for amplifying TCR beta CDR3 regions. Initially, a first-round RT-PCR of the TCR CDR3 employed the HTBI primer set. Using its own MiXCR run on the multiplex PCR reads, TCRdb lists one record per CDR3 protein. The table shows 550,000 to 600,000 distinct CDR3 sequences, with 11% to 15% occurring only once. The specimen sequenced was blood. The receptor set was obtained from a young woman with Graves' ophthalmopathy.

The rearrangement links TRBV7-9 to TRBJ2-2; no reliable D call. The length of the CDR3 is 12 residues. The V end was cut by 11 bases, the J end by 1 base, with 8 bases between. In germline, CDR1 is SEHNR, CDR2 FQNEAQ (reference sequence). CDR3 amino acids: CAGTLNTGELFF. The CDR3 DNA reads as TGTGCCGGAACCCTGAACACCGGGGAGCTGTTTTTT.

This clonotype was seen repeatedly, ten times or more. The chain uses TRBV2 and TRBJ2-5; tentative D call: TRBD2 (5 bases). CDR3 length: 15 amino acids. Trimming cost V 7 bases and J 2 bases, with 17 bases left between them. Germline assignment: CDR1 SNHLY and CDR2 FYNNEI. This chain's CDR3 is CASTEGGRQQETQYF. CDR3 DNA: TGTGCCAGCACTGAGGGTGGTCGGCAGCAAGAGACCCAGTACTTC.

This clonotype showed up many times. The chain has TRBV28 and TRBJ1-4; the match to TRBD1 covers 8 bases. Per germline, CDR1 MDHEN and CDR2 SYDVKM. With 5 bases clipped from V and 8 bases from J, the junction kept 7 bases outside the gene matches. The CDR3 has 14 amino acids. The CDR3 DNA sequence: TGTGCCAGCAGTCCCAGGGACAGGCGAGAAAAACTGTTTTTT. Translation: CASSPRDRREKLFF.

The CDR3 DNA follows: TGTGCCAGTACCCTAGGGCAGGGAGAGGAAAAACTGTTTTTT. Its translation: CASTLGQGEEKLFF. This sequence joins TRBV19 and TRBJ1-4; TRBD1 might be the D (5 bases). The CDR3 runs to 14 residues. Germline CDR1 and CDR2: LNHDA and SQIVND (reference sequence). The V end was cut by 7 bases, the J end by 8 bases, with 17 bases between.

This clonotype was found many times. The gene calls are TRBV6-2 or TRBV6-3 and TRBJ2-3, with TRBD1 matching over 9 bases. The CDR3 has 15 residues. Germline V CDR1 and CDR2: MNHEY, SVGEGT. J gave up 2 bases and V 5 bases, and 5 bases lay outside the gene matches. CDR3 sequence reads: CASSPGQGDTDTQYF. The CDR3 nucleotides read TGTGCCAGCAGTCCGGGACAGGGAGACACAGATACGCAGTATTTT.

Ten or more counts support this clonotype. V is TRBV29-1 and J is TRBJ2-1; no firm D call. CDR1 is SQVTM, CDR2 ANQGSEA, per germline. Trimming took off 6 bases at V and 7 bases at J, with 13 bases between the two ends. The CDR3 covers 12 residues. CDR3 sequence: CSVDRVSNEQFF. The CDR3 DNA reads as TGCAGCGTGGACCGGGTTTCAAATGAGCAGTTCTTC.